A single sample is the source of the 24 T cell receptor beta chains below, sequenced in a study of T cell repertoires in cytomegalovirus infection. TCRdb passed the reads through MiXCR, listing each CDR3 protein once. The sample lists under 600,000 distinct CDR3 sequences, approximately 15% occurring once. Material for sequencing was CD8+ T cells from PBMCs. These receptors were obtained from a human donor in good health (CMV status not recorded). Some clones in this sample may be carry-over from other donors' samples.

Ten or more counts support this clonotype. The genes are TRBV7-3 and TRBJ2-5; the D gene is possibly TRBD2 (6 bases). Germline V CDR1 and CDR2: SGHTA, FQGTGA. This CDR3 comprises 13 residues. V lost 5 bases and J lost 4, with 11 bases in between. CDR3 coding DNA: TGTGCCAGCAGCCCCTTGGGAGGAGAGACCCAGTACTTC. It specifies CASSPLGGETQYF.

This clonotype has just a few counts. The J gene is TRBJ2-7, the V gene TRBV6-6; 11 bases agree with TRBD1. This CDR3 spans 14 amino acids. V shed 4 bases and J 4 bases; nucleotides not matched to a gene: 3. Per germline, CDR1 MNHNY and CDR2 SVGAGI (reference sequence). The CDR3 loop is CASSWGQGVYEQYF. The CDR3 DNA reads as TGTGCCAGCAGTTGGGGACAGGGGGTGTACGAGCAGTACTTC.

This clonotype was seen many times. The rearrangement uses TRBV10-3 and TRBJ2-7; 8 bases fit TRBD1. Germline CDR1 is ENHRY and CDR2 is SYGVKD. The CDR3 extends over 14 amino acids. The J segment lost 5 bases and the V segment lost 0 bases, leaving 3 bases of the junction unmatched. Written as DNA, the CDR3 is TGTGCCATCAGTGAGTCTGGACAGGGTAACGAGCAGTACTTC. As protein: CAISESGQGNEQYF.

This CDR3 is CSGGSPSYEQYF. In nucleotides, the CDR3 is TGCAGTGGCGGGTCTCCTTCCTACGAGCAGTACTTC. This chain joins TRBV20-1 and TRBJ2-7; TRBD2 is a possible D gene (5 bases). Germline-derived CDR1 and CDR2 are DFQATT and SNEGSKA (reference sequence). V lost 7 bases and J lost 1, with 11 bases in between. This CDR3 region has 12 residues.

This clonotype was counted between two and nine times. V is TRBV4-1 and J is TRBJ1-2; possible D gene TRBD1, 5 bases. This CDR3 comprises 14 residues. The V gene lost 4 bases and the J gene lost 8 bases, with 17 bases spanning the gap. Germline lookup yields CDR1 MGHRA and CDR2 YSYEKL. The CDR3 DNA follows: TGCGCCAGCAGCCCCACGGATGAGAGGGACGGCTACACCTTC. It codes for CASSPTDERDGYTF.

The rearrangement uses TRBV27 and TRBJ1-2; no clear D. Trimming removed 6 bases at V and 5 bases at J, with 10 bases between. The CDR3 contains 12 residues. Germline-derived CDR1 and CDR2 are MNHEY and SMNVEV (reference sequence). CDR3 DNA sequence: TGTGCCAGCAGGTCACTCGGGTATGGCTACACCTTC. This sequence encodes CASRSLGYGYTF.

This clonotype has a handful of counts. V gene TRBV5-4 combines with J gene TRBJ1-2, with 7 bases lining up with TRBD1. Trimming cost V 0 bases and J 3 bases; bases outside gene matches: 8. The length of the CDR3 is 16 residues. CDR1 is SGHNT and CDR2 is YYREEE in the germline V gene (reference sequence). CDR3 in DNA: TGTGCCAGCAGCTTGGACCCTCAGGGGGACCACTATGGCTACACCTTC. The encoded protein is CASSLDPQGDHYGYTF.

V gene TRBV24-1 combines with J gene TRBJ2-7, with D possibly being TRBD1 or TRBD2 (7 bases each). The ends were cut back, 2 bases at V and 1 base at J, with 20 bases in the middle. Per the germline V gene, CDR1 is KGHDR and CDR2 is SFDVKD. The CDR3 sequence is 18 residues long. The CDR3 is CATSDSTPQGGWSYEQYF. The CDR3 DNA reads TGTGCCACCAGTGATTCGACCCCTCAGGGGGGGTGGTCCTACGAGCAGTACTTC.

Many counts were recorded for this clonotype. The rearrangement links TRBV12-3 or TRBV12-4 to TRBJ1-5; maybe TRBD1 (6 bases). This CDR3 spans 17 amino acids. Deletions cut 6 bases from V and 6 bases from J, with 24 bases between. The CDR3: CASRAVDRQGTSQPQHF. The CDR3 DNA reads TGTGCCAGCAGGGCCGTGGATCGGCAGGGGACGTCTCAGCCCCAGCATTTT.

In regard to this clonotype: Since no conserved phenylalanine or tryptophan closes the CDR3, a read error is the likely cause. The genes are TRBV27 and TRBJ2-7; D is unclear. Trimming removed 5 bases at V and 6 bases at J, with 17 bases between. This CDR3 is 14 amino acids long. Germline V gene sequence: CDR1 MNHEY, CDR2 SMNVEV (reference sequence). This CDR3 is CASSLGRNVAEQYL. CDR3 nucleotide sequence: TGTGCCAGCAGTCTTGGCAGGAACGTTGCCGAGCAGTACTTA.

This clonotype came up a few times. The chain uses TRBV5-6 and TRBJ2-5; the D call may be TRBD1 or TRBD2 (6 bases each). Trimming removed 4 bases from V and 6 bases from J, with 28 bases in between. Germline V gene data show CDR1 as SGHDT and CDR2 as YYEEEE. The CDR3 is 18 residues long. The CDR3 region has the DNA TGTGCCAGCAGCCCGGAAGTTTCCGGGGGCGCGGCTCGGAAGACCCAGTACTTC. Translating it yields CASSPEVSGGAARKTQYF.

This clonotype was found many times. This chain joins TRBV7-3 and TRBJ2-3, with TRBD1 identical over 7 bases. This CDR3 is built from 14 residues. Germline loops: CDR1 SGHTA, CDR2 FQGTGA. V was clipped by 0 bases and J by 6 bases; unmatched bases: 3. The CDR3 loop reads CASSLTEGADTQYF. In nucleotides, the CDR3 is TGTGCCAGCAGCTTAACTGAGGGGGCGGATACGCAGTATTTT.

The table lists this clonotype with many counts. This CDR3 is CASSYGAGPESGGTEAFF. The CDR3 DNA reads TGTGCCAGCAGTTACGGGGCAGGGCCGGAGAGCGGTGGGACTGAAGCTTTCTTT. V usage is TRBV6-5 and J usage is TRBJ1-1, with D possibly matching TRBD1 (5 bases). V was shortened by 2 bases and J by 5 bases, with 24 bases between the two germline ends. CDR1 and CDR2 (germline): MNHEY, SVGAGI. This CDR3 comprises 18 residues.

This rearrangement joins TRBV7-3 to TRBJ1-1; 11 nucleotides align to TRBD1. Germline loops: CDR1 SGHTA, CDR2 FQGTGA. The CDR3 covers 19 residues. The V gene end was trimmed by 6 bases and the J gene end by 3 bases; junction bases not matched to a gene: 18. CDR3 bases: TGTGCCAGCAGGCTTGACTGGACAGGGGGCCTTGGGTGGGACACTGAAGCTTTCTTT. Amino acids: CASRLDWTGGLGWDTEAFF.

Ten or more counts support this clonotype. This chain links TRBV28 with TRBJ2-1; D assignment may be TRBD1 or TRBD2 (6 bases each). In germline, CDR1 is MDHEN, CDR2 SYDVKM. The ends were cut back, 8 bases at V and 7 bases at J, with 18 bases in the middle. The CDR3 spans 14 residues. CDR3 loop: CASRRGQFSNEQFF. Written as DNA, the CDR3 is TGTGCCAGCCGCCGGGGGCAGTTTAGTAATGAGCAGTTCTTC.

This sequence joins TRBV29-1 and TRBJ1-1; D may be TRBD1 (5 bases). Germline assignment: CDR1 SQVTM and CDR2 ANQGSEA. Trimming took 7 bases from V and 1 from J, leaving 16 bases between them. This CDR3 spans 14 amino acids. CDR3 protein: CSGVPWGGNTEAFF. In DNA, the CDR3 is TGCAGCGGGGTTCCTTGGGGGGGGAACACTGAAGCTTTCTTT.

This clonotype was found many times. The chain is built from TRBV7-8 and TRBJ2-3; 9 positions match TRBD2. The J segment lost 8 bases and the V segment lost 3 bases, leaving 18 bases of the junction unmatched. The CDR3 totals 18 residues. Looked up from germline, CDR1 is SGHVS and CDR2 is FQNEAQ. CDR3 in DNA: TGTGCCAGCAGCTTCCGAGCGGGAGGCAATCCCGGGGGTGGTACGCAGTATTTT. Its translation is CASSFRAGGNPGGGTQYF.

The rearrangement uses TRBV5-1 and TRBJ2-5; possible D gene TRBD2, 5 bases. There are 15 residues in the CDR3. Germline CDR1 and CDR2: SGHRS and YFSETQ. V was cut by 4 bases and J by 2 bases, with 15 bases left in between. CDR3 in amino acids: CASSPAGELQETQYF. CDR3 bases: TGCGCCAGCAGCCCCGCGGGTGAGCTGCAAGAGACCCAGTACTTC.

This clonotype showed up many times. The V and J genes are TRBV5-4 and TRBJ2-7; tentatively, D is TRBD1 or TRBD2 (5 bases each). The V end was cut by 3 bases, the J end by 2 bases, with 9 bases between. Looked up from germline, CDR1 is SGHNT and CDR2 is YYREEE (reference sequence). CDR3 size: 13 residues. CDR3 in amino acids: CASSWDGTYEQYF. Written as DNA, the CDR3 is TGTGCCAGCAGCTGGGACGGGACCTACGAGCAGTACTTC.

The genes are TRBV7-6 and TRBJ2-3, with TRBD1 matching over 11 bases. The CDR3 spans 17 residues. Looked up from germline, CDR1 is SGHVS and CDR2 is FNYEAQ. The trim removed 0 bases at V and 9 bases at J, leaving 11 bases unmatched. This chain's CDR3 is CASSLAGPRDRGFTQYF. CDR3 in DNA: TGTGCCAGCAGCTTAGCAGGACCCCGGGACAGGGGGTTCACGCAGTATTTT.

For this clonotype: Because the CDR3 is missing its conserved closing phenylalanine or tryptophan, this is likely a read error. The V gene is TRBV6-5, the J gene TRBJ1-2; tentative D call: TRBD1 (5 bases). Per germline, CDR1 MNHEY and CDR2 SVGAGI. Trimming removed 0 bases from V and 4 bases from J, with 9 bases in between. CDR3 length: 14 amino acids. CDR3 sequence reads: CASSYSGQIYGYTL. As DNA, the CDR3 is TGTGCCAGCAGTTACTCGGGGCAGATCTATGGCTACACCTTA.

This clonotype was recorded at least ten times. The CDR3 nucleotides are TGTGCCAGCAGTGGGGTACAGAGCGGCCTAGCCAAAAACATTCAGTACTTC. This gives the protein CASSGVQSGLAKNIQYF. This sequence joins TRBV2 and TRBJ2-4; tentative D call: TRBD2 (5 bases). The CDR3 runs to 17 residues. Trimming stripped 4 bases from V and 0 bases from J, with 16 bases between. The germline CDR1 and CDR2 sequences are SNHLY and FYNNEI.

DNA of the CDR3: TGTGCCAGCAGCGGCGGGACAGGTGCCTCCCCGGGGAATTCACCCCTCCACTTT. Protein product: CASSGGTGASPGNSPLHF. V is TRBV7-7 and J is TRBJ1-6; 8 bases map to TRBD1. Germline lookup yields CDR1 SSHAT and CDR2 FNYEAQ (reference sequence). V lost 5 bases and J lost 7; bases outside the gene matches: 16. The CDR3 totals 18 residues.

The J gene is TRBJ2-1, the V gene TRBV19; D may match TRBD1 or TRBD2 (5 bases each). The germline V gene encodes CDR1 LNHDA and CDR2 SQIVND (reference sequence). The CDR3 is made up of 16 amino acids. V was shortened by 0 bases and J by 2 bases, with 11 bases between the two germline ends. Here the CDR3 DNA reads TGTGCCAGTAGTATAGAGTGGCAGGGACCCTACAATGAGCAGTTCTTC. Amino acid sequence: CASSIEWQGPYNEQFF.